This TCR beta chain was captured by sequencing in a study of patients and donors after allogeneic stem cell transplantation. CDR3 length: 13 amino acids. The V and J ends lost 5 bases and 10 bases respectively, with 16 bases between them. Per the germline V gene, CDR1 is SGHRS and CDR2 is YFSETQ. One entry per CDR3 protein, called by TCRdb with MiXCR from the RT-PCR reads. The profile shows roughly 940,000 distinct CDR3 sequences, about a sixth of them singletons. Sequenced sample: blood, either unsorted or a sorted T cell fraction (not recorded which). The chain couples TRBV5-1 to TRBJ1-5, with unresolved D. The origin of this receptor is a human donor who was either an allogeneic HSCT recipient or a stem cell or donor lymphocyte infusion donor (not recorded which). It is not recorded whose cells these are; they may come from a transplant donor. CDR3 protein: CASSKPHSRPQHF. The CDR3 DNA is TGCGCCAGCAGTAAGCCACACTCGCGACCCCAGCATTTT.